The 2 T cell receptor beta chains given below trace back to one sample, sequenced in a study of naive CD8 T cells in extremely preterm neonates (dated by TCRdb to about 2017). Term cord blood came from several elective full-term cesarean deliveries at about 36-41 weeks of gestation, without labor or rupture of membranes. The protocol used for the library was the immunoSEQ multiplex PCR assay. TCRdb's version of the immuneACCESS table is confined to in-frame rearrangements and falls short of the full clone set. An unresolved V gene accounts for under half of the shortfall where checked; the remainder is of unknown origin. The sample records 4,000 to 6,000 clones, around 97% of which are singletons. The ten largest clones represent around 0.56% of the sample. Sequenced material: naive CD8+ T cells from cord blood. These receptors originate from a newborn in good health.

The rearrangement uses TRBV4-1 and TRBJ2-1; 8 bases match TRBD2. Germline V gene lookup returns CDR1 MGHRA and CDR2 YSYEKL. J was trimmed by 7 bases and V by 2 bases; bases with no gene match: 1. The CDR3 length is 13 residues. CDR3 DNA sequence: TGCGCCAGCAGCCAATCTAGCGGGAATGAGCAGTTCTTC. It translates to CASSQSSGNEQFF.

CDR3 DNA sequence: TGTGCCAGTAGTATATGGGGACAGGGTAAGAACGAGCAGTACTTC. It translates to CASSIWGQGKNEQYF. The chain carries TRBV19 and TRBJ2-7; 9 bases fit TRBD1. Germline V gives CDR1 LNHDA, CDR2 SQIVND (reference sequence). V dropped 2 bases and J dropped 5; count of bases not matched to a gene: 7. CDR3 length equals 15 residues. Drawing the rest from reference TRBV19 and TRBJ2-7, the complete variable domain is DGGITQSPKYLFRKEGQNVTLSCEQNLNHDAMYWYRQDPGQGLRLIYYSQIVNDFQKGDIAEGYSVSREKKESFPLTVTSAQKNPTAFYLCASSIWGQGKNEQYFGPGTRLTVT.